The next 11 T cell receptor beta chains were all read from a single sample in a study of technical replicates of blood from a handful of donors. The data were produced by immunoSEQ multiplex PCR, yet TCRdb's version contains in-frame clones alone and is incomplete. The profile shows about 88,000 clones, approximately 95% of them singletons. Material for sequencing was T cells isolated from PBMCs. The receptors originated from a human donor in good health.

This clone appeared once. V and J are TRBV27 and TRBJ2-7; a possible D gene is TRBD2 (6 bases). The germline V gene has CDR1 MNHEY and CDR2 SMNVEV (reference sequence). The CDR3 consists of 15 residues. V was trimmed by 4 bases and J by 1 base, leaving 14 bases between them. Here the CDR3 DNA reads TGTGCCAGCAGTTCCCTTCTGGGGGGTTCCTACGAGCAGTACTTC. Residues: CASSSLLGGSYEQYF.

The V and J genes are TRBV4-3 and TRBJ1-3, with 8 bases that match TRBD1. CDR1 LGHNA and CDR2 YSLEER come from the germline V gene. The CDR3 extends over 16 amino acids. The V segment lost 4 bases and the J segment 0 bases; nucleotides outside the gene matches: 5. For the CDR3, the DNA is TGCGCCAGCAGCCGCCTTACAGGGGGCTCTGGAAACACCATATATTTT. This sequence encodes CASSRLTGGSGNTIYF.

The CDR3: CASSLGRFTYEQYF. The CDR3 DNA reads TGTGCCAGCAGTTTAGGTAGATTCACCTACGAGCAGTACTTC. This chain joins TRBV27 and TRBJ2-7, with D uncertain. This CDR3 comprises 14 residues. V was trimmed by 2 bases and J by 2 bases, leaving 10 bases between them. Germline values: CDR1 MNHEY, CDR2 SMNVEV (reference sequence).

To note about this clone: This sample includes further DNA sequences coding for the same CDR3. The genes are TRBV6-5 and TRBJ1-5; weak D call: TRBD1 (6 bases). The germline V and J ends were trimmed by 3 bases and 4 bases, with 10 bases remaining between them. The CDR3 has 14 amino acids. Germline-derived CDR1 and CDR2 are MNHEY and SVGAGI. The CDR3 nucleotides read TGTGCCAGCAGTTATGGGCAGGGGAATCAGCCCCAGCATTTT. This codes for CASSYGQGNQPQHF.

The count of this clone is one. The rearrangement links TRBV6-5 to TRBJ1-3; D is perhaps TRBD1 (6 bases). The V gene's germline CDR1 is MNHEY and CDR2 SVGAGI. V was cut by 6 bases and J by 1 base, with 13 bases left in between. The CDR3 length is 15 residues. For the CDR3, the DNA is TGTGCCAGCAGACTTACAGGGAGTTCTGGAAACACCATATATTTT. It is translated as CASRLTGSSGNTIYF.

The chain employs TRBV5-4 and TRBJ2-3; TRBD2 aligns across 11 bases. CDR3 length equals 13 residues. Per the germline V gene, CDR1 is SGHNT and CDR2 is YYREEE (reference sequence). The J segment lost 14 bases and the V segment lost 7 bases, leaving 12 bases of the junction unmatched. The CDR3 coding sequence is TGTGCCAGCGGTAGTACTAGCGGGAGCTTCTTGTATTTT. This codes for CASGSTSGSFLYF. Complete variable domain (other parts from reference TRBV5-4 and TRBJ2-3): ETGVTQSPTHLIKTRGQQVTLRCSSQSGHNTVSWYQQALGQGPQFIFQYYREEENGRGNFPPRFSGLQFPNYSSELNVNALELDDSALYLCASGSTSGSFLYFGPGTRLTVL.

This chain uses TRBV5-8 with TRBJ2-6, with no clear D. Germline loops: CDR1 SGHTS, CDR2 YDEGEE. Trimming pared 7 bases from V and 0 bases from J, leaving 11 bases between. The CDR3 has 15 residues. CDR3 in amino acids: CASRRVSSGANVLTF. The CDR3 DNA reads TGTGCCAGCCGAAGAGTTAGCTCTGGGGCCAACGTCCTGACTTTC.

The rearrangement uses TRBV27 and TRBJ2-5; 9 bases fit TRBD1. This CDR3 region has 18 residues. V shed 4 bases and J 2 bases; nucleotides not matched to a gene: 14. Germline V lookup: CDR1 MNHEY, CDR2 SMNVEV (reference sequence). The DNA of the CDR3 is TGTGCCAGCAGTTCGTTCTCCGCCGGGACAGGGAAACAAGAGACCCAGTACTTC. This gives the protein CASSSFSAGTGKQETQYF.

In this sample, this clone turned up once. The rearrangement links TRBV2 to TRBJ1-2; D is possibly TRBD1 (5 bases). V lost 5 bases to trimming and J lost 2 bases, with 9 bases between them. Germline assignment: CDR1 SNHLY and CDR2 FYNNEI. The CDR3 runs 13 residues. CDR3: CASSRGENYGYTF. In nucleotides, the CDR3 is TGTGCCAGCAGTCGGGGGGAGAACTATGGCTACACCTTC.

This chain connects TRBV4-1 to TRBJ2-7, with 7 bases fitting TRBD1. This CDR3 contains 15 residues. Germline CDR1 is MGHRA and CDR2 is YSYEKL. The V gene end was trimmed by 2 bases and the J gene end by 7 bases; junction bases not matched to a gene: 11. For the CDR3, the DNA is TGCGCCAGCAGCCAAACCCTCGACAGGGAGAGTGAGCAGTACTTC. Amino acids: CASSQTLDRESEQYF.

The rearrangement joins TRBV7-2 to TRBJ2-2; no clear D gene. V lost 2 bases and J 6 bases, leaving 7 bases between the germline ends. The CDR3 is 13 residues long. Germline V lookup: CDR1 SGHTA, CDR2 FQGNSA. The CDR3 DNA sequence: TGTGCCAGCAGCTTACTCTTTGCCGGGGAGCTGTTTTTT. Amino acids: CASSLLFAGELFF.